The sequence of this T cell receptor beta chain was determined in a study of blood T cell repertoires in COVID-19. The overall study: In each case, the material was cDNA or gDNA derived from T cells, B-cell-depleted T cells, or PBMCs.

Authors' data handling: Estimated nucleated cell counts came from reference gene primer amplification. TCRdb keeps only in-frame clones here, not all; method: immunoSEQ multiplex PCR. That table is the source of V, J and clone size, and D and trimming were worked out from the DNA. The sample lists 85,000 to 130,000 clones, around 75% occurring once. This clone has only a few counts. Trimming left V 7 bases short and J 2 bases short, with 15 bases between. CDR1 is MDHEN, CDR2 SYDVKM, per germline. This CDR3 is built from 15 residues. The sequence derives from a human donor with acute or convalescent COVID-19. The donor label of this sample is uncertain. This chain joins TRBV28 and TRBJ1-5; weak D call: TRBD1 (5 bases). Sample: peripheral blood. For the CDR3, the DNA is TGTGCCAGCACTTCTGGGGGGTCTGGCAATCAGCCCCAGCATTTT. Translated, it gives CASTSGGSGNQPQHF.